This entry concerns a single T cell receptor beta chain. CDR3 length: 16 residues. The germline V gene has CDR1 MGHRA and CDR2 YSYEKL. Trimming left V 2 bases short and J 8 bases short, with 19 bases between. TCRdb reanalysed the 5' RACE reads using MiXCR and keeps one entry per CDR3 protein. The data show about 40,000 distinct CDR3 sequences, over 15% seen once. This chain links TRBV4-1 with TRBJ2-1; the D call may be TRBD1 or TRBD2 (5 bases each). The TCR sequence derives from a female donor with breast cancer. Sequencing was done on a sample of naive CD4+ T cells sorted from a lymph node. Subset in this sample: naive CD4+ T cells, CD4+CD45RA+CD25-. The DNA for the CDR3 is TGCGCCAGCAGCCAACGAACGGAGAAAGGGACCGATGAGCAGTTCTTC. It yields the protein CASSQRTEKGTDEQFF.